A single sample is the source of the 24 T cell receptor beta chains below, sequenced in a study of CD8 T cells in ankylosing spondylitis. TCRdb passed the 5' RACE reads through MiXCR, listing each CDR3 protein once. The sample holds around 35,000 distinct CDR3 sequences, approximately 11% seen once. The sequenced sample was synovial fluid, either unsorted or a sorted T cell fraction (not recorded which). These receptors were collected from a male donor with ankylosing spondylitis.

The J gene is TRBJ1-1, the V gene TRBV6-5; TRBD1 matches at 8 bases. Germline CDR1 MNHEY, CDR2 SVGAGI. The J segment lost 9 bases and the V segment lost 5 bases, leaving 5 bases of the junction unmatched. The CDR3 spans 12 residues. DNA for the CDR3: TGTGCCAGCAGTCGTACAGGGGGTAAAGCTTTCTTT. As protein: CASSRTGGKAFF.

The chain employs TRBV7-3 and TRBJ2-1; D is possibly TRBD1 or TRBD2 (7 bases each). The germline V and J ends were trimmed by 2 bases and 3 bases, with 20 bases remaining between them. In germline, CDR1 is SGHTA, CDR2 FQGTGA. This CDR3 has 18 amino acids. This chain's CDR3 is CASSLSSRQGGNYNEQFF. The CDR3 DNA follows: TGTGCCAGCAGCTTATCCTCCCGACAGGGAGGGAACTACAATGAGCAGTTCTTC.

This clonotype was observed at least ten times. Written as DNA, the CDR3 is TGTGCCACGATGACAGGGGTCGCGGTTTACGAGCAGTACTTC. Protein product: CATMTGVAVYEQYF. The gene calls are TRBV24-1 and TRBJ2-7, with 8 bases lining up with TRBD1. CDR3 size: 14 residues. J lost 4 bases, V lost 10 bases, and 11 bases had no gene match. Looked up from germline, CDR1 is KGHDR and CDR2 is SFDVKD.

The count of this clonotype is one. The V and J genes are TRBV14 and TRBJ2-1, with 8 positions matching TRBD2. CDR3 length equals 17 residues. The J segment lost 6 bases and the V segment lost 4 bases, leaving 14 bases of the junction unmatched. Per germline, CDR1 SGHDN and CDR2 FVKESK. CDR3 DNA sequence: TGTGCCAGCAGCCCGACTCAGGTCGGGACTAGTATCAATGAGCAGTTCTTC. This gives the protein CASSPTQVGTSINEQFF. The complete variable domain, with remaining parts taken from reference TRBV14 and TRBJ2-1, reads EAGVTQFPSHSVIEKGQTVTLRCDPISGHDNLYWYRRVMGKEIKFLLHFVKESKQDESGMPNNRFLAERTGGTYSTLKVQPAELEDSGVYFCASSPTQVGTSINEQFFGPGTRLTVL.

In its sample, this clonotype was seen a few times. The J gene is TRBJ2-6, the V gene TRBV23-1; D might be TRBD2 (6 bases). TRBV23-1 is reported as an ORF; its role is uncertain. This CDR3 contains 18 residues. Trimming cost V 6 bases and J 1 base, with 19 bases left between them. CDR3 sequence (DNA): TGCGCCAGCAGAGTAAGAGGACTACGGGATTCTGGGGCCAACGTCCTGACTTTC. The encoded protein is CASRVRGLRDSGANVLTF.

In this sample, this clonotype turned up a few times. DNA of the CDR3: TGTGCCAGCAGCCCTCCCCGGGCGGGGCGAGGGAACACCGGGGAGCTGTTTTTT. This encodes CASSPPRAGRGNTGELFF. The rearrangement links TRBV3-1 to TRBJ2-2; D possibly corresponds to TRBD2 (6 bases). There are 18 residues in the CDR3. The germline V gene has CDR1 LGHDT and CDR2 YNNKEL (reference sequence). The V end was cut by 4 bases, the J end by 1 base, with 19 bases between.

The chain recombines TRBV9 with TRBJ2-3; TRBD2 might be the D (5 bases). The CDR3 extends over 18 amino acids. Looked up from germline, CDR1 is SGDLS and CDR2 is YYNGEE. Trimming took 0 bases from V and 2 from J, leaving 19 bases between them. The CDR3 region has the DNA TGTGCCAGCAGCGTAGGGGGAGCACAACCTATAAACACAGATACGCAGTATTTT. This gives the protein CASSVGGAQPINTDTQYF.

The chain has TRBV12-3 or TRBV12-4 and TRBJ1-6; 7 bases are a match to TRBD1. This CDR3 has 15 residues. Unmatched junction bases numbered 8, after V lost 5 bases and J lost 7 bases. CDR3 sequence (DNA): TGTGCCAGCAGTAACAGGGGTTCAGGGAATTCACCCCTCCACTTT. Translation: CASSNRGSGNSPLHF.

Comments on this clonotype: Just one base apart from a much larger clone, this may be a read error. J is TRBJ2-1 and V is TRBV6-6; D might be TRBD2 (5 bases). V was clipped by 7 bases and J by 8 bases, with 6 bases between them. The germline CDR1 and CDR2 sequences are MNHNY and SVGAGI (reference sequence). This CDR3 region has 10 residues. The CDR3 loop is CASKRDEQFF. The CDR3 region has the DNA TGTGCCAGCAAGAGGGATGAGCAGTTCTTC.

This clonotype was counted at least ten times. This CDR3 reads CASSRTIAGRGTDTQYF. CDR3 nucleotide sequence: TGTGCCAGCAGCCGAACTATAGCGGGGAGGGGCACAGATACGCAGTATTTT. V gene TRBV7-9 combines with J gene TRBJ2-3; 8 bases map to TRBD2. CDR3 length equals 17 residues. V dropped 5 bases and J dropped 1; count of bases not matched to a gene: 11. CDR1 is SEHNR, CDR2 FQNEAQ, per germline (reference sequence). The whole variable domain, remainder taken from reference TRBV7-9 and TRBJ2-3, is DTGVSQNPRHKITKRGQNVTFRCDPISEHNRLYWYRQTLGQGPEFLTYFQNEAQLEKSRLLSDRFSAERPKGSFSTLEIQRTEQGDSAMYLCASSRTIAGRGTDTQYFGPGTRLTVL.

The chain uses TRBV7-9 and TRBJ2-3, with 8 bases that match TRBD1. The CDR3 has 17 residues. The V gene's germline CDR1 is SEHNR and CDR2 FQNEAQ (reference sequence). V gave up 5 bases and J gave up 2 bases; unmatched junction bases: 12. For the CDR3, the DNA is TGTGCCAGCAGCCCTCGGGACAGGACCAGGGACACAGATACGCAGTATTTT. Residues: CASSPRDRTRDTDTQYF.

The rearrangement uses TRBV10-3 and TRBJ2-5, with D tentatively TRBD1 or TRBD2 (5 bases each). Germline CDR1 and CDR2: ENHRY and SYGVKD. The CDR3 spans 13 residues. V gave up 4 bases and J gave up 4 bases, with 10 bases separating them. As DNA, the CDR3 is TGTGCCATCAGTGGGGACGGAGCAGAGACCCAGTACTTC. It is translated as CAISGDGAETQYF.

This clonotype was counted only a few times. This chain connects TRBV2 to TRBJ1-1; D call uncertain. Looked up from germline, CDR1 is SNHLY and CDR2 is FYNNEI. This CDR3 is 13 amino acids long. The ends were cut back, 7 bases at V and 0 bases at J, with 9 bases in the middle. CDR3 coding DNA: TGTGCCAGCAAGAGGACGGTGAACACTGAAGCTTTCTTT. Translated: CASKRTVNTEAFF.

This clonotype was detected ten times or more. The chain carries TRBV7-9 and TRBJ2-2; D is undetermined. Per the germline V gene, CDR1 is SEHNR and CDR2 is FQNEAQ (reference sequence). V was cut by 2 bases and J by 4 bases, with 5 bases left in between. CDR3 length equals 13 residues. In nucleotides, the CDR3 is TGTGCCAGCAGCTTAATTGGCACCGGGGAGCTGTTTTTT. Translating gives CASSLIGTGELFF.

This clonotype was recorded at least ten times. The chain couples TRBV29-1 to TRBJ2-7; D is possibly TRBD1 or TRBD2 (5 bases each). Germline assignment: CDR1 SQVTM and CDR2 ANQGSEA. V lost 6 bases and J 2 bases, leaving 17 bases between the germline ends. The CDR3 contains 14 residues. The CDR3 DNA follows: TGCAGCGTGAAGGGGAGAGGAAATGCCTACGAGCAGTACTTC. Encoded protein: CSVKGRGNAYEQYF.

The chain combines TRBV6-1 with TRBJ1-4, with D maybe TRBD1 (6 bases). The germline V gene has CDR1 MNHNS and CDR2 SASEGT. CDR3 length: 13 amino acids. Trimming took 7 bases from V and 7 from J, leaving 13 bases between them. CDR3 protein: CASTTGGGEKLFF. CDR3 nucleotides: TGTGCCAGCACCACTGGAGGGGGTGAAAAACTGTTTTTT.

The CDR3 reads CASRDGSEITEAFF. The CDR3 coding sequence is TGTGCCAGCCGGGACGGTAGTGAAATTACTGAAGCTTTCTTT. The chain is built from TRBV27 and TRBJ1-1; TRBD1 is a possible D gene (5 bases). CDR1 and CDR2 from the germline V gene are MNHEY and SMNVEV (reference sequence). There are 14 residues in the CDR3. V was trimmed by 8 bases and J by 5 bases, leaving 18 bases between them.

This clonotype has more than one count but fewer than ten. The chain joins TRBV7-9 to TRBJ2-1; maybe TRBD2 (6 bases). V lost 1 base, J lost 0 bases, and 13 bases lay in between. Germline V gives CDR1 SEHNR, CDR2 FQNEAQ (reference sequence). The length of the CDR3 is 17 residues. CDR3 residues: CASSLVRGVPSYNEQFF. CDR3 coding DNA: TGTGCCAGCAGCTTAGTGCGCGGGGTTCCCTCCTACAATGAGCAGTTCTTC.

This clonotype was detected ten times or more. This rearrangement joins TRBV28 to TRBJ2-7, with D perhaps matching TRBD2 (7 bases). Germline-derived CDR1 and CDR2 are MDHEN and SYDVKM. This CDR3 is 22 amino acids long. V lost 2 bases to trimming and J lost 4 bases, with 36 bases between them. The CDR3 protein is CASSLPKVGADGSSGGIYEQYF. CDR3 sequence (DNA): TGTGCCAGCAGTTTACCCAAGGTGGGGGCGGACGGATCTAGCGGAGGGATATACGAGCAGTACTTC.

The chain's CDR3 is CASSTGTQSQETQYF. The CDR3 nucleotides read TGTGCCAGCAGCACCGGGACCCAGTCGCAAGAGACCCAGTACTTC. The V call is TRBV9, the J call TRBJ2-5; tentatively, D is TRBD1 or TRBD2 (5 bases each). Trimming took 4 bases from V and 2 from J, leaving 15 bases between them. Germline CDR1 SGDLS, CDR2 YYNGEE. CDR3 length: 15 amino acids.

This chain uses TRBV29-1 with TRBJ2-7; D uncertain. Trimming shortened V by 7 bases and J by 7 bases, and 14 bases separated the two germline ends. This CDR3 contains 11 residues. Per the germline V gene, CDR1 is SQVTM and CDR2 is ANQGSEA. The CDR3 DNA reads TGCAGCGCTGGATTTGGGTGGGAGCAGTACTTC. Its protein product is CSAGFGWEQYF.

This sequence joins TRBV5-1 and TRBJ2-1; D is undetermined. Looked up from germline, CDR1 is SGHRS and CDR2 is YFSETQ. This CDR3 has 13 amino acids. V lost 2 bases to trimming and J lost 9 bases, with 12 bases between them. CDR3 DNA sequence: TGCGCCAGCAGCTTAACTACCCAGAGTGAGCAGTTCTTC. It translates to CASSLTTQSEQFF.

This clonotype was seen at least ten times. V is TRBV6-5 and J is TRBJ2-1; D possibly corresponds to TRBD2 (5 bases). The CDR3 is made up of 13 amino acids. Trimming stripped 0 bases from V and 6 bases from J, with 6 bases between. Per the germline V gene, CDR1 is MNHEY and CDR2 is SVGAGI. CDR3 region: CASSYSGANEQFF. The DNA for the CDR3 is TGTGCCAGCAGTTACTCGGGAGCCAATGAGCAGTTCTTC.

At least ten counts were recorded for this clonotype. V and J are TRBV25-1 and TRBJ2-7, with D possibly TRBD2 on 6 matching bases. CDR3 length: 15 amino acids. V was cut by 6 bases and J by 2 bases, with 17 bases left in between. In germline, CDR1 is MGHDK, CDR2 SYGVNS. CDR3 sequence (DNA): TGTGCCAGCAGAACACCGGGACTTACAGCCTACGAGCAGTACTTC. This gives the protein CASRTPGLTAYEQYF.